Each of the 3 T cell receptor beta chains below was sequenced from the same sample in a study of monozygotic twins with inflammatory bowel disease. TCRdb re-called the 5' RACE reads, yielding one record per CDR3 amino acid sequence without DNA. This table lists fewer than 550,000 distinct CDR3 sequences. The source material was blood. These receptors were collected from a human donor with ulcerative colitis or Crohn's disease, or a healthy co-twin of an affected twin (not recorded which).

The chain couples TRBV5-1 to TRBJ2-3; TCRdb indicates TRBD1, and absent DNA this call remains unverified. The CDR3 extends over 17 amino acids. Per the germline V gene, CDR1 is SGHRS and CDR2 is YFSETQ. The CDR3 loop reads CASSLVQRGAVTDTQYF.

CDR3 region: CASSQDTGSGANVLTF. The chain uses TRBV4-3 and TRBJ2-6. Germline V gives CDR1 LGHNA, CDR2 YSLEER. The CDR3 is made up of 16 amino acids.

The chain combines TRBV5-1 with TRBJ2-7. The length of the CDR3 is 14 residues. Germline V gene lookup returns CDR1 SGHRS and CDR2 YFSETQ. The CDR3: CASSLEQEVYEQYF.